This is a list of T cell receptor beta chains from one sample in a study of blood T cells in healthy people across ages. Via MiXCR, TCRdb re-called the 5' RACE reads, giving one row per CDR3 protein. The table has about 640,000 distinct CDR3 sequences, approximately 30% seen once. Material: blood. The receptors here all came from an elderly woman in good health. CDR3s include the opening cysteine and the closing phenylalanine or tryptophan. Fields, in order: V gene, D gene, clone size, J gene, CDR3 protein, CDR3 DNA. A D gene is named only where the DNA matches it firmly. Clone size is stated in some rows and not others, as once, few, many or a class when expanded.

v_gene: TRBV9
d_gene: -
abundance: -
j_gene: TRBJ1-6
CDR3aa: CASSVGRGGSPLHF
CDR3nt: TGTGCCAGCAGCGTAGGGCGGGGTGGATCACCCCTCCACTTT

v_gene: TRBV5-1
d_gene: TRBD1
abundance: many
j_gene: TRBJ1-2
CDR3aa: CASSLAGTDNYGYTF
CDR3nt: TGCGCCAGCAGCTTGGCCGGGACAGATAACTATGGCTACACCTTC

v_gene: TRBV10-3
d_gene: TRBD1
abundance: -
j_gene: TRBJ1-1
CDR3aa: CAIGGYDRVTEAFF
CDR3nt: TGTGCCATCGGGGGTTATGACAGGGTCACTGAAGCTTTCTTT

v_gene: TRBV2
d_gene: -
abundance: many
j_gene: TRBJ1-2
CDR3aa: CASSLGTPYGYTF
CDR3nt: TGTGCCAGCAGCTTAGGGACACCCTATGGCTACACCTTC

v_gene: TRBV10-2
d_gene: -
abundance: -
j_gene: TRBJ1-2
CDR3aa: CASSESMGVGYGYTF
CDR3nt: TGCGCCAGCAGTGAGTCGATGGGAGTAGGGTATGGCTACACCTTC

v_gene: TRBV20-1
d_gene: -
abundance: few
j_gene: TRBJ2-7
CDR3aa: CSARFRGGGPLSYEQYF
CDR3nt: TGCAGTGCTAGATTCCGTGGGGGGGGGCCTCTATCCTACGAGCAGTACTTC

v_gene: TRBV19
d_gene: -
abundance: once
j_gene: TRBJ2-1
CDR3aa: CASSPVLGLGAPGNEQFF
CDR3nt: TGTGCCAGTAGTCCCGTCCTAGGCCTGGGGGCGCCCGGAAATGAGCAGTTCTTC

v_gene: TRBV11-1
d_gene: -
abundance: -
j_gene: TRBJ1-2
CDR3aa: CASSLQGADGYTF
CDR3nt: TGTGCCAGCAGCTTACAGGGCGCGGATGGCTACACCTTC

v_gene: TRBV20-1
d_gene: -
abundance: many
j_gene: TRBJ1-5
CDR3aa: CSASLQISNQPQHF
CDR3nt: TGCAGTGCTAGCCTACAGATTAGCAATCAGCCCCAGCATTTT

v_gene: TRBV7-9
d_gene: TRBD1
abundance: once
j_gene: TRBJ1-5
CDR3aa: CASSFSSGTGGNQPQHF
CDR3nt: TGTGCCAGCAGCTTTTCCTCCGGGACAGGGGGCAATCAGCCCCAGCATTTT

v_gene: TRBV3-1
d_gene: -
abundance: -
j_gene: TRBJ1-2
CDR3aa: CASSQDIGSTSGGYTF
CDR3nt: TGTGCCAGCAGCCAAGATATTGGGTCAACGTCGGGTGGCTACACCTTC

v_gene: TRBV21-1
d_gene: -
abundance: -
j_gene: TRBJ2-7
CDR3aa: CASSNWGTSAYSSYNEQYF
CDR3nt: TGTGCCAGCAGCAATTGGGGGACTAGCGCCTATAGCTCCTACAATGAGCAGTACTTC

v_gene: TRBV7-2
d_gene: TRBD1
abundance: -
j_gene: TRBJ2-7
CDR3aa: CASSLAPQGQGGYEQYF
CDR3nt: TGTGCCAGCAGCTTAGCACCACAGGGACAGGGGGGCTACGAGCAGTACTTC

v_gene: TRBV15
d_gene: -
abundance: many
j_gene: TRBJ2-3
CDR3aa: CATSSSALATSDTQYF
CDR3nt: TGTGCCACCAGTTCTTCTGCCTTGGCGACTTCGGATACGCAGTATTTT

v_gene: TRBV20-1
d_gene: -
abundance: few
j_gene: TRBJ2-1
CDR3aa: CSGKGQGGDEQFF
CDR3nt: TGCAGTGGGAAAGGACAGGGAGGGGACGAGCAGTTCTTC

v_gene: TRBV20-1
d_gene: TRBD2
abundance: few
j_gene: TRBJ2-7
CDR3aa: CSARAPPGGGEQYF
CDR3nt: TGCAGTGCTAGAGCCCCTCCGGGGGGAGGCGAGCAGTACTTC

v_gene: TRBV5-1
d_gene: -
abundance: many
j_gene: TRBJ2-3
CDR3aa: CASSPSIQATQYF
CDR3nt: TGCGCCAGCAGCCCCTCCATACAAGCTACGCAGTATTTT

v_gene: TRBV10-3
d_gene: -
abundance: once
j_gene: TRBJ2-3
CDR3aa: CAISEWRGTDTQYF
CDR3nt: TGTGCCATCAGTGAGTGGAGGGGGACAGATACGCAGTATTTT

v_gene: TRBV11-2
d_gene: -
abundance: many
j_gene: TRBJ2-7
CDR3aa: CASSLYTDRSYEQYF
CDR3nt: TGTGCCAGCAGCTTGTATACGGACAGATCCTACGAGCAGTACTTC

v_gene: TRBV6-5
d_gene: TRBD1
abundance: many
j_gene: TRBJ2-7
CDR3aa: CASSTNPGQGPTYEQYF
CDR3nt: TGTGCCAGCAGTACCAATCCGGGACAGGGGCCAACCTACGAGCAGTACTTC

v_gene: TRBV11-1
d_gene: -
abundance: -
j_gene: TRBJ1-1
CDR3aa: CASSTTSNTETFF
CDR3nt: TGTGCCAGCAGTACTACAAGTAACACTGAAACTTTCTTT

v_gene: TRBV6-6
d_gene: -
abundance: many
j_gene: TRBJ2-7
CDR3aa: CASSSPTLSFYEQYF
CDR3nt: TGTGCCAGCAGTTCCCCCACCCTCAGTTTTTACGAGCAGTACTTC

v_gene: TRBV6-2/TRBV6-3
d_gene: TRBD1
abundance: -
j_gene: TRBJ1-1
CDR3aa: CASITPRTGSGWNTEAFF
CDR3nt: TGTGCCAGCATCACGCCTCGGACAGGGAGTGGGTGGAACACTGAAGCTTTCTTT

v_gene: TRBV7-2
d_gene: -
abundance: many
j_gene: TRBJ2-7
CDR3aa: CASSILSYEQYF
CDR3nt: TGTGCCAGCAGCATCCTCTCCTACGAGCAGTACTTC

v_gene: TRBV5-1
d_gene: -
abundance: few
j_gene: TRBJ2-7
CDR3aa: CASSPPPIRSYEQYF
CDR3nt: TGCGCCAGCAGCCCCCCCCCTATACGGTCCTACGAGCAGTACTTC

v_gene: TRBV20-1
d_gene: -
abundance: -
j_gene: TRBJ2-1
CDR3aa: CSAALPGLLNEQFF
CDR3nt: TGCAGTGCGGCACTACCGGGACTTCTCAATGAGCAGTTCTTC

v_gene: TRBV2
d_gene: -
abundance: -
j_gene: TRBJ1-5
CDR3aa: CASTTGHSSNQPQHF
CDR3nt: TGTGCCAGCACGACGGGGCATTCGAGCAATCAGCCCCAGCATTTT

v_gene: TRBV30
d_gene: TRBD1
abundance: -
j_gene: TRBJ1-6
CDR3aa: CAWDRDNSPLHF
CDR3nt: TGTGCCTGGGACAGGGATAATTCACCCCTCCACTTT

v_gene: TRBV5-1
d_gene: -
abundance: -
j_gene: TRBJ2-4
CDR3aa: CASSLGAAKNIQYF
CDR3nt: TGCGCCAGCAGCTTAGGGGCTGCCAAAAACATTCAGTACTTC

v_gene: TRBV5-6
d_gene: -
abundance: -
j_gene: TRBJ1-1
CDR3aa: CASSFRIRQRNTEAFF
CDR3nt: TGTGCCAGCAGCTTCCGGATAAGACAGCGGAACACTGAAGCTTTCTTT

v_gene: TRBV20-1
d_gene: TRBD1
abundance: -
j_gene: TRBJ2-7
CDR3aa: CSARRETGRVHEQYF
CDR3nt: TGCAGTGCTCGAAGGGAGACAGGGAGAGTCCACGAGCAGTACTTC

v_gene: TRBV5-1
d_gene: -
abundance: few
j_gene: TRBJ1-1
CDR3aa: CASSPMGLRLGVQDTEAFF
CDR3nt: TGCGCCAGCAGCCCTATGGGACTTCGGTTAGGGGTCCAGGACACTGAAGCTTTCTTT

v_gene: TRBV7-7
d_gene: TRBD2
abundance: -
j_gene: TRBJ2-7
CDR3aa: CASSPVLAGGGEQYF
CDR3nt: TGTGCTAGCAGCCCTGTCCTAGCGGGGGGGGGCGAGCAGTACTTC

v_gene: TRBV6-6
d_gene: TRBD2
abundance: few
j_gene: TRBJ2-7
CDR3aa: CASSSPRTSCEQYF
CDR3nt: TGTGCCAGCAGTTCACCTCGGACTAGCTGCGAGCAGTACTTC

v_gene: TRBV6-2/TRBV6-3
d_gene: -
abundance: few
j_gene: TRBJ2-1
CDR3aa: CASSYLAASGQFF
CDR3nt: TGTGCCAGCAGTTACCTGGCCGCATCTGGGCAGTTCTTC

v_gene: TRBV4-2
d_gene: -
abundance: many
j_gene: TRBJ1-2
CDR3aa: CASSQGGLGKDGYTF
CDR3nt: TGTGCCAGCAGCCAAGGAGGACTAGGGAAAGATGGCTACACCTTC

v_gene: TRBV12-5
d_gene: -
abundance: once
j_gene: TRBJ2-2
CDR3aa: CASGLVWPGEPFF
CDR3nt: TGTGCTAGTGGTTTGGTATGGCCCGGGGAGCCGTTTTTT

v_gene: TRBV10-1
d_gene: -
abundance: -
j_gene: TRBJ1-2
CDR3aa: CASSEPLRTTSSYGYTF
CDR3nt: TGCGCCAGCAGTGAGCCACTCAGGACGACAAGCAGCTATGGCTACACCTTC

v_gene: TRBV7-2
d_gene: -
abundance: many
j_gene: TRBJ2-7
CDR3aa: CASSLSVSDVLEQYF
CDR3nt: TGTGCCAGCAGCTTATCCGTCTCCGATGTCTTGGAGCAGTACTTC

v_gene: TRBV7-2
d_gene: TRBD1
abundance: -
j_gene: TRBJ1-4
CDR3aa: CASSLAGGAYNEKLFF
CDR3nt: TGTGCCAGCAGCTTAGCAGGGGGCGCTTATAATGAAAAACTGTTTTTT

v_gene: TRBV20-1
d_gene: -
abundance: -
j_gene: TRBJ2-1
CDR3aa: CSARRGLPSNEQFF
CDR3nt: TGCAGTGCTAGAAGGGGACTCCCTTCCAATGAGCAGTTCTTC

v_gene: TRBV21-1
d_gene: -
abundance: many
j_gene: TRBJ1-6
CDR3aa: CASSKKGQGIISSYNSPLHF
CDR3nt: TGTGCCAGCAGCAAGAAGGGACAGGGAATTATAAGCTCCTATAATTCACCCCTCCACTTT

v_gene: TRBV4-3
d_gene: -
abundance: many
j_gene: TRBJ2-1
CDR3aa: CASSQSYNEQFF
CDR3nt: TGCGCCAGCAGCCAATCATACAATGAGCAGTTCTTC

v_gene: TRBV20-1
d_gene: -
abundance: few
j_gene: TRBJ2-3
CDR3aa: CSASRGDTQYF
CDR3nt: TGCAGTGCTAGTCGAGGAGATACGCAGTATTTT

v_gene: TRBV11-2
d_gene: -
abundance: many
j_gene: TRBJ2-7
CDR3aa: CASSDTVGGARSYEQYF
CDR3nt: TGTGCCAGCAGCGATACCGTGGGGGGGGCAAGGTCCTACGAGCAGTACTTC

v_gene: TRBV10-3
d_gene: TRBD1
abundance: many
j_gene: TRBJ2-3
CDR3aa: CAISESDRMSTDTQYF
CDR3nt: TGTGCCATCAGTGAGTCGGACAGGATGAGCACAGATACGCAGTATTTT

v_gene: TRBV13
d_gene: TRBD2
abundance: many
j_gene: TRBJ2-5
CDR3aa: CASSLRPGRQETQYF
CDR3nt: TGTGCCAGCAGCTTAAGGCCCGGGAGGCAAGAGACCCAGTACTTC